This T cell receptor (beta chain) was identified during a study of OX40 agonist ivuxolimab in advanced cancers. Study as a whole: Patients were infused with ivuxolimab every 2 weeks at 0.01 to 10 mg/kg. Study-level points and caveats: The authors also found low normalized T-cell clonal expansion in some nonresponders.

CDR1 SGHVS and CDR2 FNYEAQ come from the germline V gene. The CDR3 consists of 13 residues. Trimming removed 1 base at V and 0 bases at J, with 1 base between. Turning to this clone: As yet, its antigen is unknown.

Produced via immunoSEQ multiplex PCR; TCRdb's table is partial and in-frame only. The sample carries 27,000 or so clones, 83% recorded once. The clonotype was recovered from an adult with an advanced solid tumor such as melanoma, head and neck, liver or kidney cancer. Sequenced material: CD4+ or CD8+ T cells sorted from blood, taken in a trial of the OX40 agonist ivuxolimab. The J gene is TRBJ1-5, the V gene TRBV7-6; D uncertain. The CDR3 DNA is TGTGCCAGCAGCTTAGATAGCAATCAGCCCCAGCATTTT. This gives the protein CASSLDSNQPQHF.